This TCR beta chain was found in a study of blood T cell repertoires in COVID-19. Background on the study: Collection of acute and convalescent COVID-19 samples took place in the United States, Italy and Spain. Sources were T cells, B-cell-depleted T cells, or PBMCs; the material itself was cDNA or gDNA.

Original handling: Reference gene primer amplification gave nucleated cell count estimates. The data were produced by immunoSEQ multiplex PCR, yet TCRdb's version contains in-frame clones alone and is incomplete. The V and J calls and clone size were taken over from that table, and D and trimming were inferred from the DNA. Counted here are 85,000 to 100,000 clones, about 88% occurring once; the ten biggest clones make up roughly 17%. Germline V lookup: CDR1 MDHEN, CDR2 SYDVKM. CDR3 length: 12 residues. V lost 8 bases and J lost 9, with 14 bases in between. The genes are TRBV28 and TRBJ1-3; D might be TRBD1 (5 bases). The specimen sequenced was peripheral blood. This TCR derives from a woman aged 55-70 years with acute or convalescent COVID-19. This CDR3 reads CASAKAQGTIYF. The DNA for the CDR3 is TGTGCCAGCGCGAAGGCTCAGGGCACCATATATTTT. Together with reference TRBV28 and TRBJ1-3, the CDR3 gives the full variable domain: DVKVTQSSRYLVKRTGEKVFLECVQDMDHENMFWYRQDPGLGLRLIYFSYDVKMKEKGDIPEGYSVSREKKERFSLILESASTNQTSMYLCASAKAQGTIYFGEGSWLTVV.